This is a list of T cell receptor beta chains from one sample in a study of blood T cell repertoires in COVID-19. TCRdb keeps only in-frame clones here, not all; method: immunoSEQ multiplex PCR. The data contain around 270,000 clones, roughly 88% of them singletons. Sequencing was performed on PBMCs or T cells enriched from blood (not recorded which). Receptors originate from a woman aged 25 to 39 who had recovered from COVID-19. Both conserved end residues are part of each CDR3. D genes are given only for firm matches. For some rows the clone size is stated as once, few or many, or as a class when expanded; others skip it.

J: TRBJ1-6; size: -; D: -; V: TRBV9; CDR3: CASSVVAGKNSPLHF; DNA: TGTGCCAGCAGCGTAGTGGCAGGGAAGAATTCACCCCTCCACTTT
J: TRBJ1-2; size: -; D: -; V: TRBV6-5; CDR3: CASKRGGYGYTF; DNA: TGTGCCAGCAAAAGGGGCGGCTATGGCTACACCTTC
J: TRBJ2-7; size: -; D: -; V: TRBV4-1; CDR3: CASSQGPSAGSYEQYF; DNA: TGCGCCAGCAGCCAAGGCCCCTCGGCGGGATCCTACGAGCAGTACTTC
J: TRBJ2-1; size: -; D: TRBD1; V: TRBV7-9; CDR3: CASSLPLVARQGSNEQFF; DNA: TGTGCCAGCAGCTTACCCCTCGTTGCGAGACAGGGGAGTAATGAGCAGTTCTTC
J: TRBJ1-4; size: -; D: TRBD1; V: TRBV27; CDR3: CASSSPDRGGEKLFF; DNA: TGTGCCAGCAGTTCACCCGACAGGGGAGGCGAAAAACTGTTTTTT
J: TRBJ1-5; size: once; D: TRBD1; V: TRBV10-1; CDR3: CARWEATGDNQPQHF; DNA: TGCGCCCGCTGGGAGGCGACAGGGGACAATCAGCCCCAGCATTTT
J: TRBJ2-5; size: -; D: TRBD1; V: TRBV10-3; CDR3: CATKPLRTGGETQYF; DNA: TGTGCCACTAAGCCCCTCCGGACAGGGGGAGAGACCCAGTACTTC
J: TRBJ2-7; size: -; D: -; V: TRBV5-1; CDR3: CASSQATGRTYEQYF; DNA: TGCGCCAGCAGCCAGGCGACAGGGAGGACCTACGAGCAGTACTTC
J: TRBJ1-6; size: -; D: -; V: TRBV5-1; CDR3: CASSDNGPGNSPLHF; DNA: TGCGCCAGCAGCGATAATGGGCCAGGTAATTCACCCCTCCACTTT
J: TRBJ1-3; size: -; D: -; V: TRBV28; CDR3: CASRTPGSGNTIYF; DNA: TGTGCCAGCCGCACTCCAGGCTCTGGAAACACCATATATTTT
J: TRBJ1-1; size: -; D: -; V: TRBV7-9; CDR3: CASSLGRTEAFF; DNA: TGTGCCAGCAGCCTCGGACGGACAGAAGCTTTCTTT
J: TRBJ2-1; size: -; D: TRBD2; V: TRBV11-3; CDR3: CASSLDRLADNYNEQFF; DNA: TGTGCCAGCAGCTTAGATCGACTAGCGGACAATTACAATGAGCAGTTCTTC
J: TRBJ1-6; size: -; D: TRBD1; V: TRBV28; CDR3: CASDRPDRANSPLHF; DNA: TGTGCCAGCGATCGGCCGGACAGGGCGAATTCACCCCTCCACTTT
J: TRBJ1-1; size: once; D: -; V: TRBV6-5; CDR3: CASRSGRAGAFF; DNA: TGTGCCAGCCGCTCCGGCAGGGCAGGAGCTTTCTTT
J: TRBJ1-6; size: -; D: -; V: TRBV10-1; CDR3: CASSELRNSPLHF; DNA: TGCGCCAGCAGTGAATTGCGAAATTCACCCCTCCACTTT
J: TRBJ2-7; size: -; D: -; V: TRBV19; CDR3: CASRDLSCASSYEQYF; DNA: TGTGCCAGTAGAGACCTTAGCTGTGCTAGCTCCTACGAGCAGTACTTC
J: TRBJ2-7; size: once; D: TRBD1; V: TRBV28; CDR3: CASTRPGQNYEQYF; DNA: TGTGCCAGCACTAGACCGGGACAGAATTACGAGCAGTACTTC
J: TRBJ2-5; size: -; D: -; V: TRBV10-3; CDR3: CAIRRTPEETQYF; DNA: TGTGCCATCAGGAGGACACCTGAAGAGACCCAGTACTTC
J: TRBJ1-2; size: -; D: -; V: TRBV10-3; CDR3: CAISKQQVLRGYTF; DNA: TGTGCCATCAGTAAACAACAGGTCCTCCGTGGCTACACCTTC
J: TRBJ1-6; size: -; D: TRBD1; V: TRBV6-5; CDR3: CASSTSTGNNSPLHF; DNA: TGTGCCAGCAGCACTTCGACAGGGAATAATTCACCCCTCCACTTT
J: TRBJ2-1; size: -; D: TRBD2; V: TRBV18; CDR3: CASSPGLAAYNEQFF; DNA: TGTGCCAGCTCCCCGGGACTAGCGGCATACAATGAGCAGTTCTTC
J: TRBJ1-6; size: -; D: -; V: TRBV19; CDR3: CASSIEGALQSQNSPLHF; DNA: TGTGCCAGTAGTATAGAAGGGGCTCTCCAGTCCCAGAATTCACCCCTCCACTTT
J: TRBJ2-7; size: few; D: TRBD1; V: TRBV5-1; CDR3: CASSYFRDRDYEQYF; DNA: TGCGCCAGCAGCTACTTTAGGGACAGGGACTACGAGCAGTACTTC
J: TRBJ1-3; size: -; D: -; V: TRBV11-2; CDR3: CASSPGGSGNTIYF; DNA: TGTGCCAGCAGCCCCGGGGGGTCTGGAAACACCATATATTTT
J: TRBJ2-1; size: once; D: TRBD2; V: TRBV27; CDR3: CASSLKGTSGDNEQFF; DNA: TGTGCCAGCAGTTTAAAGGGGACTAGCGGGGACAATGAGCAGTTCTTC
J: TRBJ2-5; size: -; D: -; V: TRBV28; CDR3: CASSYREDQYF; DNA: TGTGCCAGCAGTTACAGGGAAGACCAGTACTTC
J: TRBJ2-7; size: -; D: -; V: TRBV21-1; CDR3: CASSTATLAGGSSYEQYF; DNA: TGTGCCAGCAGCACAGCAACCCTAGCGGGGGGGAGCTCCTACGAGCAGTACTTC
J: TRBJ1-2; size: -; D: -; V: TRBV5-3; CDR3: CARSLRGRLYGYTF; DNA: TGTGCCAGAAGCTTACGCGGTCGGCTTTATGGCTACACCTTC
J: TRBJ1-1; size: -; D: -; V: TRBV7-6; CDR3: CASSLGGGGMNTEAFF; DNA: TGTGCCAGCAGCTTAGGGGGCGGGGGTATGAACACTGAAGCTTTCTTT
J: TRBJ1-6; size: few; D: TRBD1; V: TRBV28; CDR3: CASSSGQGNESPLHF; DNA: TGTGCCAGCAGTTCGGGACAGGGTAACGAATCACCCCTCCACTTT
J: TRBJ1-4; size: -; D: -; V: TRBV4-2; CDR3: CASSQQSTNEKLFF; DNA: TGTGCCAGCAGCCAACAATCAACTAATGAAAAACTGTTTTTT
J: TRBJ2-2; size: few; D: TRBD2; V: TRBV4-1; CDR3: CASSQIGRENTGELFF; DNA: TGCGCCAGCAGCCAAATCGGGAGGGAGAACACCGGGGAGCTGTTTTTT
J: TRBJ2-1; size: -; D: TRBD2; V: TRBV7-8; CDR3: CASSLADGLAGVRLVYEQFF; DNA: TGTGCCAGCAGCTTAGCGGATGGACTAGCGGGAGTGAGGTTGGTATATGAGCAGTTCTTC
J: TRBJ1-5; size: -; D: TRBD1; V: TRBV2; CDR3: CASSDVLQSGGIEQPQHF; DNA: TGTGCCAGCAGTGATGTGCTCCAGTCAGGGGGCATCGAACAGCCCCAGCATTTT
J: TRBJ1-1; size: -; D: TRBD1; V: TRBV2; CDR3: CASTGRLTGDTEAFF; DNA: TGTGCCAGCACGGGGAGGTTGACAGGGGACACTGAAGCTTTCTTT
J: TRBJ1-1; size: many; D: -; V: TRBV6-6; CDR3: CASSIKGPEAFF; DNA: TGTGCCAGCAGTATCAAGGGGCCAGAAGCTTTCTTT
J: TRBJ1-5; size: -; D: -; V: TRBV27; CDR3: CASSFSQGMGQPQHF; DNA: TGTGCCAGCAGTTTCTCCCAGGGCATGGGTCAGCCCCAGCATTTT
J: TRBJ1-1; size: few; D: -; V: TRBV12-3/TRBV12-4; CDR3: CATRRQWNTEAFF; DNA: TGTGCCACCCGGCGACAGTGGAACACTGAAGCTTTCTTT
J: TRBJ1-4; size: once; D: -; V: TRBV15; CDR3: CATSRVMGPNEKLFF; DNA: TGTGCCACCAGCAGAGTTATGGGGCCAAATGAAAAACTGTTTTTT
J: TRBJ1-4; size: -; D: -; V: TRBV18; CDR3: CASSPRESTNEKLFF; DNA: TGTGCCAGCTCACCCAGGGAATCAACTAATGAAAAACTGTTTTTT
J: TRBJ2-7; size: -; D: -; V: TRBV6-2/TRBV6-3; CDR3: CASSYRGSSYEQYF; DNA: TGTGCCAGCAGTTACAGGGGGAGCTCCTACGAGCAGTACTTC
J: TRBJ2-1; size: -; D: TRBD2; V: TRBV28; CDR3: CASSLAGGPPRGEQFF; DNA: TGTGCCAGCAGTTTAGCGGGGGGCCCACCAAGGGGTGAGCAGTTCTTC
J: TRBJ2-1; size: -; D: TRBD1; V: TRBV27; CDR3: CASSTRGPLSYNEQFF; DNA: TGTGCCAGCAGTACCAGGGGGCCACTTAGCTACAATGAGCAGTTCTTC
J: TRBJ2-7; size: once; D: TRBD2; V: TRBV5-6; CDR3: CASRLAGANNYEQYF; DNA: TGTGCCAGCAGGTTAGCGGGAGCTAATAACTACGAGCAGTACTTC
J: TRBJ1-6; size: -; D: -; V: TRBV13; CDR3: CASSLGAAGPPHF; DNA: TGTGCCAGCAGCTTAGGTGCAGCAGGTCCACCCCACTTT
J: TRBJ1-6; size: once; D: TRBD1; V: TRBV28; CDR3: CASSRDRNSPLHF; DNA: TGTGCCAGCAGTCGGGACAGGAATTCACCCCTCCACTTT
J: TRBJ2-1; size: -; D: -; V: TRBV11-3; CDR3: CASSWGERNEQFF; DNA: TGTGCCAGCAGCTGGGGAGAGAGGAATGAGCAGTTCTTC
J: TRBJ2-7; size: -; D: -; V: TRBV6-1; CDR3: CASSERTTAYEQYF; DNA: TGTGCCAGCAGTGAACGCACAACAGCCTACGAGCAGTACTTC
J: TRBJ1-2; size: -; D: -; V: TRBV14; CDR3: CASSPAQAAYYPTYGYTF; DNA: TGTGCCAGCAGCCCCGCCCAAGCGGCATATTATCCAACCTATGGCTACACCTTC
J: TRBJ1-1; size: few; D: -; V: TRBV12-3/TRBV12-4; CDR3: CASSLTGHTEAFF; DNA: TGTGCCAGCAGCCTGACAGGCCACACTGAAGCTTTCTTT
J: TRBJ1-5; size: few; D: TRBD1; V: TRBV2; CDR3: CASSDREAQPQHF; DNA: TGTGCCAGCAGCGACAGGGAGGCTCAGCCCCAGCATTTT
J: TRBJ1-1; size: -; D: TRBD1; V: TRBV7-9; CDR3: CASSFSGQGISGAFF; DNA: TGTGCCAGCAGCTTTAGTGGACAGGGGATTTCTGGAGCTTTCTTT
J: TRBJ1-1; size: -; D: -; V: TRBV5-1; CDR3: CASSLVGQGMGTEAFF; DNA: TGCGCCAGCAGCTTGGTGGGCCAGGGGATGGGCACTGAAGCTTTCTTT
J: TRBJ1-5; size: -; D: -; V: TRBV28; CDR3: CASSSTTGLRTQHF; DNA: TGTGCCAGCAGTTCGACCACAGGGTTACGAACCCAGCATTTT
J: TRBJ2-3; size: -; D: TRBD1; V: TRBV6-1; CDR3: CASSDGQGSTDTQYF; DNA: TGTGCCAGCAGTGATGGACAGGGGAGCACAGATACGCAGTATTTT